This T cell receptor (beta chain) originates from a study of tumor and adjacent non-tumor tissue in lung cancer. Study information: Patients comprised roughly 12 adenocarcinoma, a couple of squamous cell carcinoma and 1 small cell lung cancer. Each sample yielded millions of productive TCRbeta reads on average. Findings and limits, study-wide: Shorter survival was associated with higher TCR diversity in tumors.

TCRbeta libraries were built with three rounds of nested PCR, modified from ARM-PCR. Via MiXCR, TCRdb re-called the multiplex PCR reads, giving one row per CDR3 protein. Among some 71,000 distinct CDR3 sequences, 55% to 80% were seen once, and the ten largest hold approximately 9%. No cell sorting was done before RNA was extracted from the tissue. With respect to this clonotype: Its antigen is undetermined. A read error may produce the germline difference seen at one junction end.

Germline CDR1 and CDR2: SGHAT and FQNNGV. The CDR3 loop spans 14 amino acids. The chain joins TRBV11-2 to TRBJ2-1; no reliable D call. The sample comprised lung tumor tissue. The source of this sequence is a woman in her thirties or forties with non-small cell lung cancer. The CDR3 DNA reads TGTGCAAGCAGCATTCCCGTAGCCGTGGGTGAGCAGTTCTTC. It encodes CASSIPVAVGEQFF. Filled out from reference TRBV11-2 and TRBJ2-1, the complete variable domain reads EAGVAQSPRYKIIEKRQSVAFWCNPISGHATLYWYQQILGQGPKLLIQFQNNGVVDDSQLPKDRFSAERLKGVDSTLKIQPAKLEDSAVYLCASSIPVAVGEQFFGPGTRLTVL.